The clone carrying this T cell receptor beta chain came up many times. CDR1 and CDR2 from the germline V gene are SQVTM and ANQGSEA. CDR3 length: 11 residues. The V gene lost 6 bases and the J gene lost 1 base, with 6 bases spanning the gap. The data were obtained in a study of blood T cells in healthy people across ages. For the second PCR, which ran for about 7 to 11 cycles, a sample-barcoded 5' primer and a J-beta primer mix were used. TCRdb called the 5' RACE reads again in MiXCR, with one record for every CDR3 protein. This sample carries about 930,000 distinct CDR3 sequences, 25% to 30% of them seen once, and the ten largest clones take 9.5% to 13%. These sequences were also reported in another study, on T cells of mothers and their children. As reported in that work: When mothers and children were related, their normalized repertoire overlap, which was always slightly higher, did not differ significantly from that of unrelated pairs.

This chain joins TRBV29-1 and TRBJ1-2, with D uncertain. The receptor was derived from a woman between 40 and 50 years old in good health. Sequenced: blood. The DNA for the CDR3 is TGCAGCGTCCTCATTAACTATGGCTACACCTTC. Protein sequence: CSVLINYGYTF.